One sample yielded the 27 T cell receptor beta chains listed below, sequenced in a study of beta chain features in type 1 diabetes. Expressed TCRB transcripts got sequenced, as all isolated RNA was reverse transcribed. Sequencing used immunoSEQ multiplex PCR; TCRdb keeps in-frame clones, though not all of them. The sample shows almost 250,000 clones, 11% to 15% of them seen only once. The sequenced material came from naive CD4+ T cells from blood. All receptors derive from a woman aged 40 to 55 in good health.

This clone showed up just a few times. The rearrangement uses TRBV6-1 and TRBJ1-1, with 11 nucleotides matching TRBD1. V was pared by 6 bases and J by 10 bases, with 7 bases of the junction left unmatched. CDR3 length: 13 amino acids. Germline CDR1 and CDR2: MNHNS and SASEGT. CDR3 DNA sequence: TGTGCCAGCAGGCCCCGGGACAGGGGGTTAGCTTTCTTT. As protein: CASRPRDRGLAFF.

This clone was counted at least ten times. V usage is TRBV7-9 and J usage is TRBJ2-4; possibly TRBD1 for D (6 bases). Looked up from germline, CDR1 is SEHNR and CDR2 is FQNEAQ (reference sequence). There are 15 residues in the CDR3. V was clipped by 5 bases and J by 1 base, with 12 bases between them. CDR3 bases: TGTGCCAGCAGCCCACAGGGCACCGCCAAAAACATTCAGTACTTC. Encoded protein: CASSPQGTAKNIQYF.

The chain couples TRBV6-4 to TRBJ2-3; 11 bases match TRBD2. The CDR3 runs to 15 residues. Germline loops: CDR1 MRHNA, CDR2 SNTAGT. Germline trimming cut 4 bases from V and 8 bases from J; bases unmatched to any gene: 8. CDR3 region: CASSASGGPSGTQYF. CDR3 bases: TGTGCCAGCAGTGCTAGCGGGGGGCCGTCGGGTACGCAGTATTTT.

The chain combines TRBV6-4 with TRBJ2-1; a weak D match, TRBD1 (5 bases). Trimming removed 8 bases at V and 3 bases at J, with 11 bases between. CDR1 and CDR2 (germline): MRHNA, SNTAGT. The CDR3 is 13 amino acids. The CDR3 DNA sequence: TGTGCCAGCCGTAATGGACACTACAATGAGCAGTTCTTC. Residues: CASRNGHYNEQFF.

The CDR3 loop reads CASSFAQGHTGELFF. Here the CDR3 DNA reads TGTGCCAGCAGCTTCGCGCAGGGCCACACCGGGGAGCTGTTTTTT. The chain uses TRBV7-2 and TRBJ2-2; possible D gene TRBD1, 5 bases. Trimming shortened V by 3 bases and J by 3 bases, and 11 bases separated the two germline ends. CDR1 and CDR2 (germline): SGHTA, FQGNSA. This CDR3 is built from 15 residues.

The V call is TRBV19, the J call TRBJ1-2; tentatively, D is TRBD1 (6 bases). The CDR3 contains 14 residues. Germline lookup yields CDR1 LNHDA and CDR2 SQIVND (reference sequence). Trimming left V 7 bases short and J 8 bases short, with 20 bases between. For the CDR3, the DNA is TGTGCCAGTATTCCCGCAGGGGCGTTTAAGGGCTACACCTTC. Protein product: CASIPAGAFKGYTF.

The chain is built from TRBV12-2 and TRBJ1-1. TRBV12-2 is termed a pseudogene. This CDR3 comprises 17 residues. CDR3 DNA: TGTGCAAGTCGCTTAGGTCCCGAGAAAAGCATGAACACTGAAGCTTTCTTT. Translating gives CASRLGPEKSMNTEAFF.

The J gene is TRBJ2-5, the V gene TRBV13; 12 bases fit TRBD2. The end of the DNA aligns better with TRBJ2-7, so the J call may be wrong. The germline V gene encodes CDR1 PRHDT and CDR2 FYEKMQ (reference sequence). The CDR3 length is 15 residues. CDR3 in DNA: TGTGCCAGCAGACAACTAGCGGGGGGCCCCTACGAGCAGTACTTC. It codes for CASRQLAGGPYEQYF.

The chain joins TRBV29-1 to TRBJ2-7, with TRBD1 identical over 9 bases. This CDR3 contains 12 residues. V lost 4 bases, J lost 4 bases, and 2 bases stayed unmatched. Germline V gene sequence: CDR1 SQVTM, CDR2 ANQGSEA. CDR3 sequence: CSVADRGYEQYF. For the CDR3, the DNA is TGCAGCGTTGCCGACAGGGGGTACGAGCAGTACTTC.

The chain uses TRBV6-5 and TRBJ1-6; TRBD1 is a possible D gene (6 bases). This CDR3 contains 13 residues. V lost 9 bases and J 10 bases, leaving 16 bases between the germline ends. The germline V gene encodes CDR1 MNHEY and CDR2 SVGAGI. This chain's CDR3 is CASYRERESPLHF. DNA for the CDR3: TGTGCCAGTTACAGGGAGAGGGAATCACCCCTCCACTTT.

This chain links TRBV30 with TRBJ1-3; the D is unclear. The germline V gene has CDR1 GTSNPN and CDR2 SVGIG (reference sequence). The CDR3 is 18 amino acids. V lost 0 bases, J lost 0 bases, and 18 bases lay in between. The CDR3 is CAWSVLGMLRGSGNTIYF. The CDR3 nucleotides are TGTGCCTGGAGTGTACTCGGGATGTTAAGAGGCTCTGGAAACACCATATATTTT.

This chain uses TRBV5-1 with TRBJ2-3; D gene ambiguous. This CDR3 has 15 amino acids. CDR1 SGHRS and CDR2 YFSETQ come from the germline V gene. V was cut by 1 base and J by 3 bases, with 12 bases left in between. The DNA of the CDR3 is TGCGCCAGCAGCTTGTTGAGTCGCCCGACAGATACGCAGTATTTT. This gives the protein CASSLLSRPTDTQYF.

This chain connects TRBV18 to TRBJ2-1, with D possibly being TRBD2 (5 bases). CDR1 is KGHSH and CDR2 is LQKENI in the germline V gene. The CDR3 covers 16 residues. V was clipped by 0 bases and J by 0 bases, with 9 bases between them. CDR3 DNA sequence: TGTGCCAGCTCACCACCCACGGGGAGCTCCTACAATGAGCAGTTCTTC. Protein sequence: CASSPPTGSSYNEQFF.

This clone has more than one count but fewer than ten. The gene calls are TRBV29-1 and TRBJ1-2, with D tentatively TRBD1 (5 bases). CDR1 is SQVTM, CDR2 ANQGSEA, per germline. The CDR3 sequence is 12 residues long. V was clipped by 4 bases and J by 8 bases, with 14 bases between them. CDR3 DNA sequence: TGCAGCGTTGGGGGTCAGGGAGGAGGCTACACCTTC. It encodes CSVGGQGGGYTF.

Only a few counts were recorded for this clone. The rearrangement uses TRBV6-6 and TRBJ1-2; TRBD1 is a possible D gene (5 bases). V lost 5 bases to trimming and J lost 5 bases, with 18 bases between them. This CDR3 comprises 15 residues. Germline CDR1 reads MNHNY; CDR2 reads SVGAGI (reference sequence). This CDR3 is CASSATNRPHYGYTF. The CDR3 DNA reads as TGTGCCAGCAGTGCCACGAACAGGCCCCATTATGGCTACACCTTC.

This clone was counted only a few times. The J gene is TRBJ2-1, the V gene TRBV5-4, with 10 bases lining up with TRBD1. CDR1 SGHNT and CDR2 YYREEE come from the germline V gene (reference sequence). Losses at the gene ends were 9 bases for V and 7 bases for J; bases not matched to a gene: 10. This CDR3 is 14 amino acids long. CDR3 nucleotide sequence: TGTGCCACCCCCCGGGACAGGGGACAGAATGAGCAGTTCTTC. Amino acids: CATPRDRGQNEQFF.

This clone was seen a handful of times. The chain uses TRBV5-6 and TRBJ2-3, with D possibly TRBD2 on 6 matching bases. CDR1 is SGHDT and CDR2 is YYEEEE in the germline V gene. V was pared by 0 bases and J by 4 bases, with 12 bases between. The CDR3 spans 15 residues. CDR3 in amino acids: CASSLVSGVSDTQYF. The CDR3 region has the DNA TGTGCCAGCAGCTTGGTTAGCGGAGTCTCAGATACGCAGTATTTT.

This clone was counted only a few times. CDR3 in amino acids: CAISSWTGRGGNTIYF. CDR3 DNA sequence: TGTGCCATCAGCTCTTGGACAGGGAGAGGTGGAAACACCATATATTTT. The chain is built from TRBV10-3 and TRBJ1-3; TRBD1 matches at 8 bases. The germline V gene has CDR1 ENHRY and CDR2 SYGVKD. J lost 3 bases, V lost 6 bases, and 10 bases had no gene match. This CDR3 is 16 amino acids long.

This clone came up a few times. V is TRBV2 and J is TRBJ2-6; possible D gene TRBD1, 6 bases. Germline loops: CDR1 SNHLY, CDR2 FYNNEI. V lost 11 bases and J 1 base, leaving 18 bases between the germline ends. This CDR3 has 16 residues. The CDR3 loop is CAGVEQGKSGANVLTF. The CDR3 coding sequence is TGTGCCGGAGTTGAACAGGGTAAATCTGGGGCCAACGTCCTGACTTTC.

This clone was seen only a few times. The gene calls are TRBV7-9 and TRBJ1-2; unclear D gene. CDR3 length: 16 residues. Trimming stripped 2 bases from V and 4 bases from J, with 17 bases between. Germline CDR1 and CDR2: SEHNR and FQNEAQ (reference sequence). The CDR3 DNA follows: TGTGCCAGCAGCTTAAGGAATGGAGGTCGAGGCTATGGCTACACCTTC. Amino acids: CASSLRNGGRGYGYTF.

This clone showed up just once. The chain joins TRBV5-8 to TRBJ1-5, with 7 bases fitting TRBD1. J gave up 3 bases and V 4 bases, and 7 bases lay outside the gene matches. Germline loops: CDR1 SGHTS, CDR2 YDEGEE. The CDR3 sequence is 15 residues long. As DNA, the CDR3 is TGTGCCAGCAGCCCCGGGACAGCCCCCAATCAGCCCCAGCATTTT. Its protein is CASSPGTAPNQPQHF.

This clone occurred a few times. The chain joins TRBV7-9 to TRBJ2-3; 11 bases map to TRBD1. The V and J ends lost 5 bases and 5 bases, in that order; junction bases with no gene match: 6. CDR1 and CDR2 (germline): SEHNR, FQNEAQ (reference sequence). The CDR3 totals 15 residues. CDR3 residues: CASSPGTGGRDTQYF. CDR3 nucleotide sequence: TGTGCCAGCAGCCCAGGGACAGGGGGTCGAGATACGCAGTATTTT.

The chain joins TRBV10-3 to TRBJ2-7; 9 bases are a match to TRBD1. V trimming: 10 bases; J trimming: 2 bases; junction bases outside the gene matches: 3. Germline CDR1 reads ENHRY; CDR2 reads SYGVKD. The CDR3 has 12 residues. CDR3 in amino acids: CASRTGAYEQYF. The CDR3 DNA sequence: TGTGCCAGCAGGACAGGGGCCTACGAGCAGTACTTC.

The rearrangement uses TRBV6-5 and TRBJ2-3; a weak D match, TRBD2 (6 bases). V was shortened by 6 bases and J by 4 bases, with 11 bases between the two germline ends. Per germline, CDR1 MNHEY and CDR2 SVGAGI. This CDR3 comprises 13 residues. Here the CDR3 reads CASRWGEPDTQYF. CDR3 DNA: TGTGCCAGCAGATGGGGGGAGCCAGATACGCAGTATTTT.

J is TRBJ2-1 and V is TRBV18; the match to TRBD2 covers 10 bases. This CDR3 is 15 amino acids long. The V segment lost 6 bases and the J segment 6 bases; nucleotides outside the gene matches: 8. CDR1 is KGHSH, CDR2 LQKENI, per germline. Here the CDR3 reads CASSPSGGAINEQFF. CDR3 nucleotide sequence: TGTGCCAGCTCTCCAAGCGGGGGGGCAATCAATGAGCAGTTCTTC.

The V call is TRBV29-1, the J call TRBJ2-7; TRBD1 aligns across 7 bases. Germline-derived CDR1 and CDR2 are SQVTM and ANQGSEA. J was trimmed by 9 bases and V by 7 bases; bases with no gene match: 9. The CDR3 length is 11 residues. Here the CDR3 reads CSARTGSGQYF. CDR3 nucleotide sequence: TGCAGCGCAAGGACAGGATCGGGGCAGTACTTC.

This clone occurred a few times. This chain links TRBV7-9 with TRBJ1-4; D perhaps matches TRBD1 (6 bases). V shed 1 base and J shed 7 bases, with 10 bases lying between them. CDR3 length equals 14 residues. CDR1 SEHNR and CDR2 FQNEAQ come from the germline V gene (reference sequence). The CDR3 protein is CASSLGGLGEKLFF. CDR3 sequence (DNA): TGTGCCAGCAGCTTAGGGGGGCTTGGTGAAAAACTGTTTTTT. The full variable domain, rest sourced from reference TRBV7-9 and TRBJ1-4, is DTGVSQNPRHKITKRGQNVTFRCDPISEHNRLYWYRQTLGQGPEFLTYFQNEAQLEKSRLLSDRFSAERPKGSFSTLEIQRTEQGDSAMYLCASSLGGLGEKLFFGSGTQLSVL.